The 20 T cell receptor beta chains presented below share a single source sample, sequenced in a study of blood T cell repertoires in COVID-19. Data came from immunoSEQ multiplex PCR; TCRdb stores just in-frame clones and leaves some out. The sample shows a few hundred thousand clones, around nine tenths of them seen only once. Sequences were obtained from peripheral blood. The receptors shown here come from a woman in her 70s with COVID-19, enrolled during active disease.

The rearrangement links TRBV25-1 to TRBJ2-1, with 10 bases matching TRBD2. V was pared by 6 bases and J by 3 bases, with 5 bases of the junction left unmatched. This CDR3 has 15 amino acids. Germline V lookup: CDR1 MGHDK, CDR2 SYGVNS. The CDR3 here is CASRVAGGIYNEQFF. Written as DNA, the CDR3 is TGTGCCAGCAGGGTAGCGGGAGGTATCTACAATGAGCAGTTCTTC. The full variable domain, rest sourced from reference TRBV25-1 and TRBJ2-1, is EADIYQTPRYLVIGTGKKITLECSQTMGHDKMYWYQQDPGMELHLIHYSYGVNSTEKGDLSSESTVSRIRTEHFPLTLESARPSHTSQYLCASRVAGGIYNEQFFGPGTRLTVL.

The chain recombines TRBV12-3 or TRBV12-4 with TRBJ1-2; D unresolved. This CDR3 has 13 amino acids. The V end was cut by 6 bases, the J end by 3 bases, with 11 bases between. The CDR3 region is CASSPMEDYGYTF. The CDR3 DNA follows: TGTGCCAGCAGCCCGATGGAGGACTATGGCTACACCTTC.

The chain couples TRBV28 to TRBJ2-3; D unclear. Germline CDR1 reads MDHEN; CDR2 reads SYDVKM. Deletions cut 5 bases from V and 9 bases from J, with 18 bases between. The length of the CDR3 is 14 residues. The DNA for the CDR3 is TGTGCCAGCAGTCACCAGCGACCCCCTCTCACGCAGTATTTT. Amino acids: CASSHQRPPLTQYF.

The chain links TRBV12-3 or TRBV12-4 to TRBJ2-3, with TRBD1 as a possible D gene (6 bases). The V end lost 10 bases, the J end lost 8 bases, and 13 bases lay between the germline ends. The CDR3 has 11 amino acids. CDR3 sequence: CATTTGSTQYF. The CDR3 region has the DNA TGTGCCACCACAACAGGGAGTACGCAGTATTTT.

This chain links TRBV6-1 with TRBJ2-3; TRBD2 matches at 8 bases. This CDR3 is 14 amino acids long. Germline V gives CDR1 MNHNS, CDR2 SASEGT. J gave up 4 bases and V 3 bases, and 3 bases lay outside the gene matches. The CDR3 region has the DNA TGTGCCAGCAGTGACCGCGGGGGGCCAGATACGCAGTATTTT. This codes for CASSDRGGPDTQYF.

The chain employs TRBV29-1 and TRBJ2-7; maybe TRBD2 (6 bases). Germline V gene data show CDR1 as SQVTM and CDR2 as ANQGSEA. The CDR3 has 13 residues. With 5 bases removed from V and 3 bases from J, the gap between germline ends came to 14 bases. The CDR3 reads CSVLQGGVYEQYF. The DNA of the CDR3 is TGCAGCGTTCTCCAGGGAGGAGTCTACGAGCAGTACTTC.

This clone has a count of ten or more. This sequence joins TRBV28 and TRBJ2-7; 11 bases are a match to TRBD2. CDR1 MDHEN and CDR2 SYDVKM come from the germline V gene. The length of the CDR3 is 14 residues. V lost 6 bases, J lost 7 bases, and 8 bases stayed unmatched. The CDR3 DNA reads TGTGCCAGCAGCCCTACTAGCGGGAGCAGGGAGCAGTACTTC. This translates into CASSPTSGSREQYF.

This chain's CDR3 is CASSRGDIQYF. For the CDR3, the DNA is TGTGCCAGCAGCAGGGGAGACATTCAGTACTTC. The rearrangement links TRBV12-3 or TRBV12-4 to TRBJ2-4; weak D call: TRBD1 (6 bases). The length of the CDR3 is 11 residues. The V end was cut by 6 bases, the J end by 8 bases, with 8 bases between.

This clone has a handful of counts. The CDR3 sequence: CASSAIGVNTEAFF. Here the CDR3 DNA reads TGTGCCAGCAGTGCTATAGGGGTGAACACTGAAGCTTTCTTT. V and J are TRBV25-1 and TRBJ1-1; possibly TRBD1 for D (5 bases). This CDR3 has 14 residues. Trimming pared 4 bases from V and 0 bases from J, leaving 9 bases between. Germline CDR1 is MGHDK and CDR2 is SYGVNS.

This chain connects TRBV28 to TRBJ1-2; weak D call: TRBD1 (6 bases). Trimming pared 8 bases from V and 1 base from J, leaving 23 bases between. The germline gives CDR1 MDHEN, CDR2 SYDVKM. The CDR3 contains 17 residues. CDR3 protein: CASVNYRVEGYNYGYTF. As DNA, the CDR3 is TGTGCCAGCGTGAATTACAGGGTTGAGGGATATAACTATGGCTACACCTTC.

The chain uses TRBV6-2 or TRBV6-3 and TRBJ2-7; D remains ambiguous. CDR3 length equals 13 residues. CDR1 is MNHEY, CDR2 SVGEGT, per germline. V shed 0 bases and J shed 6 bases, with 9 bases lying between them. CDR3 sequence (DNA): TGTGCCAGCAGTTACTCGAACTCTCGCGAGCAGTACTTC. This translates into CASSYSNSREQYF.

The rearrangement links TRBV5-5 to TRBJ1-2, with 10 bases fitting TRBD1. From germline, CDR1 is SGHKS and CDR2 YYEKEE (reference sequence). The length of the CDR3 is 16 residues. J gave up 10 bases and V 4 bases, and 16 bases lay outside the gene matches. In DNA form, the CDR3 reads TGTGCCAGCAGCCCGGAGGGGGGACAGGGGAAAGTTTTCTACACCTTC. Encoded protein: CASSPEGGQGKVFYTF. The whole variable domain, filled in from reference TRBV5-5 and TRBJ1-2, reads DAGVTQSPTHLIKTRGQQVTLRCSPISGHKSVSWYQQVLGQGPQFIFQYYEKEERGRGNFPDRFSARQFPNYSSELNVNALLLGDSALYLCASSPEGGQGKVFYTFGSGTRLTVV.

A note on this clone: Other DNA sequences in the same sample also yield this CDR3. The V call is TRBV28, the J call TRBJ1-2; D is possibly TRBD1 (5 bases). Germline CDR1 MDHEN, CDR2 SYDVKM. Deletions cut 5 bases from V and 4 bases from J, with 11 bases between. This CDR3 is built from 13 residues. The CDR3 sequence: CASSPQGAYGYTF. The CDR3 coding sequence is TGTGCCAGCAGTCCCCAAGGGGCCTATGGCTACACCTTC.

The chain is built from TRBV20-1 and TRBJ2-3, with a possible D match to TRBD2 (5 bases). Germline V CDR1 and CDR2: DFQATT, SNEGSKA (reference sequence). Between the trimmed V and J ends, which lost 3 bases and 0 bases, there was a span of 13 bases. The CDR3 has 15 amino acids. The CDR3 nucleotides read TGCAGTGCTAGTCTAGCAAAATCTAGCACAGATACGCAGTATTTT. Residues: CSASLAKSSTDTQYF.

This chain joins TRBV4-1 and TRBJ2-1, with a tentative D call TRBD2 (5 bases). CDR1 MGHRA and CDR2 YSYEKL come from the germline V gene. The CDR3 runs 15 residues. The V gene lost 0 bases and the J gene lost 4 bases, with 10 bases spanning the gap. CDR3 in DNA: TGCGCCAGCAGCCAAGATCAGACGGGATACAATGAGCAGTTCTTC. Protein: CASSQDQTGYNEQFF.

Comment on this clone: Other DNA sequences within the sample encode an identical CDR3. The V and J genes are TRBV7-2 and TRBJ1-5; D is uncertain. Trimming shortened V by 5 bases and J by 4 bases, and 9 bases separated the two germline ends. Germline CDR1 and CDR2: SGHTA and FQGNSA. CDR3 length equals 13 residues. The CDR3 reads CASSPSGNQPQHF. Here the CDR3 DNA reads TGTGCCAGCAGCCCTAGTGGGAATCAGCCCCAGCATTTT.

The chain carries TRBV19 and TRBJ1-5, with D unclear. Germline CDR1 is LNHDA and CDR2 is SQIVND (reference sequence). The CDR3 has 15 residues. With 6 bases removed from V and 3 bases from J, the gap between germline ends came to 15 bases. The CDR3 coding sequence is TGTGCCAGTAGAGCCCAACGGGTTTCCAATCAGCCCCAGCATTTT. Protein product: CASRAQRVSNQPQHF.

The CDR3 bases are TGTGCCAGCTCACCGCGGGACGGAGGCTATGGCTACACCTTC. It encodes CASSPRDGGYGYTF. V usage is TRBV18 and J usage is TRBJ1-2, with D possibly TRBD1 on 5 matching bases. The CDR3 has 14 residues. CDR1 KGHSH and CDR2 LQKENI come from the germline V gene. V lost 3 bases and J 4 bases, leaving 12 bases between the germline ends.

The gene calls are TRBV19 and TRBJ2-7, with 8 bases matching TRBD1. Germline assignment: CDR1 LNHDA and CDR2 SQIVND (reference sequence). J was trimmed by 3 bases and V by 6 bases; bases with no gene match: 4. There are 13 residues in the CDR3. CDR3 in DNA: TGTGCCAGTAGGGACGGACAGGGCTACGAGCAGTACTTC. Amino acids: CASRDGQGYEQYF.

This chain uses TRBV15 with TRBJ1-2; D not resolved. The CDR3 extends over 14 amino acids. Trimming took off 5 bases at V and 8 bases at J, with 18 bases between the two ends. CDR1 and CDR2 (germline): LNHNV, YYDKDF (reference sequence). Here the CDR3 reads CATSRFLEAEGYTF. The CDR3 DNA sequence: TGTGCCACCAGCCGCTTCTTGGAGGCGGAAGGCTACACCTTC.